Below, 29 T cell receptor beta chains from the same sample are listed, as sequenced in a study of shared clonotypes between healthy human individuals. Measured with immunoSEQ multiplex PCR; TCRdb has only the in-frame clones, and not every one. The sample has about 1.5 million clones; 95% to 99% are singletons. Input material: naive CD4+ T cells sorted from blood. Subset specified: CD45RA+ positively selected. These receptor sequences come from a man aged 25 to 40 in good health.

The chain uses TRBV28 and TRBJ1-1; 9 bases are a match to TRBD1. Trimming removed 6 bases from V and 1 base from J; junction bases left unmatched: 6. The CDR3 has 15 residues. Germline CDR1 is MDHEN and CDR2 is SYDVKM. CDR3 DNA: TGTGCCAGCAGCCCGACAGGGGGAAGGAACACTGAAGCTTTCTTT. It codes for CASSPTGGRNTEAFF.

The rearrangement links TRBV2 to TRBJ1-2; D is unresolved. V lost 9 bases, J lost 4 bases, and 15 bases lay in between. There are 13 residues in the CDR3. Per germline, CDR1 SNHLY and CDR2 FYNNEI. CDR3 bases: TGTGCCAGTCACGAGACAATCCCCTATGGCTACACCTTC. The encoded protein is CASHETIPYGYTF. Full variable domain (outside the CDR3, taken from reference TRBV2 and TRBJ1-2): EPEVTQTPSHQVTQMGQEVILRCVPISNHLYFYWYRQILGQKVEFLVSFYNNEISEKSEIFDDQFSVERPDGSNFTLKIRSTKLEDSAMYFCASHETIPYGYTFGSGTRLTVV.

The chain has TRBV4-1 and TRBJ2-1; D may be TRBD2 (5 bases). The germline V gene has CDR1 MGHRA and CDR2 YSYEKL. V lost 0 bases to trimming and J lost 0 bases, with 15 bases between them. The CDR3 has 18 amino acids. CDR3 region: CASSQELALLNSYNEQFF. CDR3 bases: TGCGCCAGCAGCCAAGAGCTAGCCCTACTCAACTCCTACAATGAGCAGTTCTTC.

Here the CDR3 reads CASSPSRERQGRYEQYF. The CDR3 DNA sequence: TGTGCCAGCTCACCATCCAGGGAGCGACAGGGACGCTACGAGCAGTACTTC. The chain joins TRBV18 to TRBJ2-7, with 7 bases matching TRBD1. J was trimmed by 3 bases and V by 2 bases; bases with no gene match: 13. Germline V gene sequence: CDR1 KGHSH, CDR2 LQKENI. CDR3 length equals 17 residues.

The chain is built from TRBV9 and TRBJ2-1; no clear D gene. The germline V gene encodes CDR1 SGDLS and CDR2 YYNGEE. V was shortened by 0 bases and J by 3 bases, with 7 bases between the two germline ends. This CDR3 is built from 14 residues. CDR3 sequence (DNA): TGTGCCAGCAGCGTAGAAGCGTTCTACAATGAGCAGTTCTTC. This encodes CASSVEAFYNEQFF.

The rearrangement uses TRBV27 and TRBJ2-1; 8 nucleotides agree with TRBD2. V trimming: 2 bases; J trimming: 7 bases; junction bases outside the gene matches: 7. CDR1 and CDR2 (germline): MNHEY, SMNVEV (reference sequence). CDR3 length: 15 residues. The CDR3 loop reads CASSLVAGRRNEQFF. The CDR3, as DNA: TGTGCCAGCAGTTTAGTAGCGGGGCGTCGGAATGAGCAGTTCTTC.

The chain employs TRBV29-1 and TRBJ2-7; D may correspond to TRBD1 or TRBD2 (5 bases each). Germline V gene data show CDR1 as SQVTM and CDR2 as ANQGSEA. The CDR3 consists of 11 residues. V was cut by 6 bases and J by 9 bases, with 15 bases left in between. In DNA, the CDR3 is TGCAGCGTCACAGGTACTCGGGGGCAGTACTTC. It encodes CSVTGTRGQYF.

This chain connects TRBV7-9 to TRBJ1-2, with 8 nucleotides matching TRBD1. The V gene end was trimmed by 5 bases and the J gene end by 3 bases; junction bases not matched to a gene: 8. Per germline, CDR1 SEHNR and CDR2 FQNEAQ (reference sequence). This CDR3 contains 15 residues. As DNA, the CDR3 is TGTGCCAGCAGCCACCCGACAGGGGCCCACTATGGCTACACCTTC. This gives the protein CASSHPTGAHYGYTF.

The chain is built from TRBV4-1 and TRBJ2-5; 8 nucleotides line up with TRBD1. This CDR3 region has 14 residues. Germline V gene lookup returns CDR1 MGHRA and CDR2 YSYEKL. J gave up 4 bases and V 2 bases, and 3 bases lay outside the gene matches. CDR3 coding DNA: TGCGCCAGCAGCCAACCTGACAGGGGAGAGACCCAGTACTTC. Translated: CASSQPDRGETQYF.

The rearrangement joins TRBV6-5 to TRBJ2-2; 10 bases fit TRBD1. Germline lookup yields CDR1 MNHEY and CDR2 SVGAGI. The CDR3 contains 15 residues. Trimming took 0 bases from V and 9 from J; bases not matched to a gene: 4. The CDR3 here is CASSYSGTGDRELFF. DNA for the CDR3: TGTGCCAGCAGTTACTCAGGGACAGGGGACCGGGAGCTGTTTTTT.

The CDR3 protein is CASSPREGNTGELFF. CDR3 DNA: TGTGCCAGCTCACCAAGGGAGGGGAACACCGGGGAGCTGTTTTTT. The V gene is TRBV18, the J gene TRBJ2-2, with TRBD2 identical over 7 bases. V gave up 2 bases and J gave up 1 base; unmatched junction bases: 1. Germline lookup yields CDR1 KGHSH and CDR2 LQKENI. CDR3 length: 15 residues.

The chain recombines TRBV10-3 with TRBJ2-3; 8 bases map to TRBD2. Trimming cost V 6 bases and J 3 bases; bases outside gene matches: 11. Germline-derived CDR1 and CDR2 are ENHRY and SYGVKD. CDR3 size: 16 residues. The CDR3 reads CAISRKRETGTDTQYF. The CDR3 DNA follows: TGTGCCATCAGCAGGAAGCGGGAGACAGGTACAGATACGCAGTATTTT.

Comment on this clone: The same CDR3 is also encoded by other DNA sequences in this sample. The genes are TRBV18 and TRBJ1-1; no firm D call. CDR3 length: 13 amino acids. Trimming removed 3 bases at V and 1 base at J, with 6 bases between. The germline V gene encodes CDR1 KGHSH and CDR2 LQKENI. The CDR3 DNA follows: TGTGCCAGCTCACCGGACCAGAACACTGAAGCTTTCTTT. Translated, it gives CASSPDQNTEAFF.

The rearrangement links TRBV5-1 to TRBJ2-7; D unclear. CDR1 and CDR2 (germline): SGHRS, YFSETQ. The CDR3 loop spans 16 amino acids. Trimming took 1 base from V and 2 from J, leaving 16 bases between them. The CDR3 sequence is CASSLKTLEGAYEQYF. For the CDR3, the DNA is TGCGCCAGCAGCTTGAAAACGCTCGAAGGCGCCTACGAGCAGTACTTC. Combining the CDR3 with reference TRBV5-1 and TRBJ2-7 gives the whole variable domain KAGVTQTPRYLIKTRGQQVTLSCSPISGHRSVSWYQQTPGQGLQFLFEYFSETQRNKGNFPGRFSGRQFSNSRSEMNVSTLELGDSALYLCASSLKTLEGAYEQYFGPGTRLTVT.

The CDR3 region is CASHKTTNEKLFF. In DNA, the CDR3 is TGTGCCAGCCACAAGACAACTAATGAAAAACTGTTTTTT. V and J are TRBV6-1 and TRBJ1-4; D not certain. Trimming stripped 8 bases from V and 0 bases from J, with 7 bases between. From germline, CDR1 is MNHNS and CDR2 SASEGT. This CDR3 has 13 amino acids.

This chain joins TRBV5-1 and TRBJ2-1; 8 bases fit TRBD1. The V segment lost 5 bases and the J segment 9 bases; nucleotides outside the gene matches: 13. Per germline, CDR1 SGHRS and CDR2 YFSETQ. CDR3 length equals 15 residues. CDR3 in amino acids: CASSPGQGRAPEQFF. The CDR3 bases are TGCGCCAGCAGTCCCGGACAGGGAAGAGCCCCTGAGCAGTTCTTC. Full variable domain (outside the CDR3, taken from reference TRBV5-1 and TRBJ2-1): KAGVTQTPRYLIKTRGQQVTLSCSPISGHRSVSWYQQTPGQGLQFLFEYFSETQRNKGNFPGRFSGRQFSNSRSEMNVSTLELGDSALYLCASSPGQGRAPEQFFGPGTRLTVL.

J is TRBJ2-5 and V is TRBV12-5, with D unclear. The CDR3 is 11 amino acids. V lost 3 bases and J 4 bases, leaving 3 bases between the germline ends. In germline, CDR1 is LGHNT, CDR2 FRNRAP. DNA for the CDR3: TGTGCTAGTGGTTTTGGAGAGACCCAGTACTTC. Amino acid sequence: CASGFGETQYF. Full variable domain (rest looked up from reference TRBV12-5 and TRBJ2-5): DARVTQTPRHKVTEMGQEVTMRCQPILGHNTVFWYRQTMMQGLELLAYFRNRAPLDDSGMPKDRFSAEMPDATLATLKIQPSEPRDSAVYFCASGFGETQYFGPGTRLLVL.

This clone was seen a handful of times. The same CDR3 arises from other DNA sequences in this sample as well. The chain joins TRBV7-9 to TRBJ2-3; D not certain. CDR1 and CDR2 from the germline V gene are SEHNR and FQNEAQ (reference sequence). This CDR3 comprises 11 residues. Trimming removed 4 bases from V and 2 bases from J, with 1 base in between. CDR3 protein: CASSYTDTQYF. The CDR3 DNA sequence: TGTGCCAGCAGCTACACAGATACGCAGTATTTT.

This chain's CDR3 is CASSETGAYEQYF. For the CDR3, the DNA is TGTGCCAGCAGTGAAACAGGGGCCTACGAGCAGTACTTC. The chain has TRBV25-1 and TRBJ2-7; 7 nucleotides line up with TRBD1. CDR3 length equals 13 residues. CDR1 is MGHDK, CDR2 SYGVNS, per germline. V was pared by 2 bases and J by 2 bases, with 0 bases of the junction left unmatched.

The chain has TRBV5-1 and TRBJ2-4; 12 bases line up with TRBD2. Germline loops: CDR1 SGHRS, CDR2 YFSETQ. The CDR3 sequence is 16 residues long. Losses at the gene ends were 4 bases for V and 7 bases for J; bases not matched to a gene: 9. CDR3: CASSLYLAGGFNIQYF. The DNA of the CDR3 is TGCGCCAGCAGCCTCTATCTAGCGGGAGGGTTCAACATTCAGTACTTC.

The chain combines TRBV28 with TRBJ1-1; 9 nucleotides line up with TRBD1. V trimming: 5 bases; J trimming: 2 bases; junction bases outside the gene matches: 3. The CDR3 has 14 residues. The germline gives CDR1 MDHEN, CDR2 SYDVKM. The CDR3 here is CASSRDRVNTEAFF. CDR3 bases: TGTGCCAGCAGTCGGGACAGGGTTAACACTGAAGCTTTCTTT.

The gene calls are TRBV14 and TRBJ2-5; D not resolved. V lost 0 bases and J lost 6, with 8 bases in between. The CDR3 extends over 13 amino acids. From germline, CDR1 is SGHDN and CDR2 FVKESK. The CDR3 bases are TGTGCCAGCAGCCAAGACGAGTCTCAGACCCAGTACTTC. Its translation: CASSQDESQTQYF.

This rearrangement joins TRBV10-3 to TRBJ2-2; no firm D call. V was clipped by 3 bases and J by 6 bases, with 11 bases between them. The CDR3 has 14 amino acids. Germline CDR1 reads ENHRY; CDR2 reads SYGVKD. The DNA of the CDR3 is TGTGCCATCAGTGAACTGAGTAATTCCGGGGAGCTGTTTTTT. Protein sequence: CAISELSNSGELFF.

The V and J genes are TRBV7-6 and TRBJ2-3; D is unclear. CDR1 and CDR2 (germline): SGHVS, FNYEAQ. This CDR3 is built from 10 residues. V dropped 6 bases and J dropped 6 bases, with 4 bases sitting between them. CDR3 protein: CASSWDTQYF. For the CDR3, the DNA is TGTGCCAGCAGTTGGGATACGCAGTATTTT. The full variable domain, with the rest looked up from reference TRBV7-6 and TRBJ2-3, is GAGVSQSPRYKVTKRGQDVALRCDPISGHVSLYWYRQALGQGPEFLTYFNYEAQQDKSGLPNDRFSAERPEGSISTLTIQRTEQRDSAMYRCASSWDTQYFGPGTRLTVL.

This clone was recorded once. The V gene is TRBV28, the J gene TRBJ2-3, with TRBD2 identical over 12 bases. V shed 5 bases and J 3 bases; nucleotides not matched to a gene: 6. CDR3 length: 16 residues. Per the germline V gene, CDR1 is MDHEN and CDR2 is SYDVKM. The chain's CDR3 is CASSILAGGGTDTQYF. The CDR3 coding sequence is TGTGCCAGCAGTATACTAGCGGGAGGCGGGACAGATACGCAGTATTTT.

This clone came up once. The rearrangement joins TRBV18 to TRBJ2-6; 12 bases fit TRBD1. The CDR3 loop spans 18 amino acids. In germline, CDR1 is KGHSH, CDR2 LQKENI. J gave up 2 bases and V 3 bases, and 5 bases lay outside the gene matches. CDR3 DNA: TGTGCCAGCTCACCCTTAGGGACAGGGGGCACTGGGGCCAACGTCCTGACTTTC. Its translation: CASSPLGTGGTGANVLTF.

The chain has TRBV5-4 and TRBJ2-5; TRBD2 aligns across 9 bases. The CDR3 length is 16 residues. The germline V gene encodes CDR1 SGHNT and CDR2 YYREEE (reference sequence). Trimming removed 1 base from V and 2 bases from J; junction bases left unmatched: 6. CDR3 nucleotide sequence: TGTGCCAGCAGCTTGCCGGGACTAGCAGCACAAGAGACCCAGTACTTC. It encodes CASSLPGLAAQETQYF.

The genes are TRBV6-1 and TRBJ2-1; TRBD1 might be the D (5 bases). Germline V lookup: CDR1 MNHNS, CDR2 SASEGT. This CDR3 region has 17 residues. The V end lost 1 base, the J end lost 6 bases, and 19 bases lay between the germline ends. The CDR3 loop reads CASSEVHRSTRTNEQFF. For the CDR3, the DNA is TGTGCCAGCAGTGAAGTCCACAGGTCCACGAGGACCAATGAGCAGTTCTTC.

CDR3 sequence: CASSLWGQGNEAFF. The CDR3 DNA reads as TGCGCCAGCAGCTTGTGGGGACAGGGGAATGAAGCTTTCTTT. The chain is built from TRBV5-1 and TRBJ1-1; 10 bases fit TRBD1. This CDR3 contains 14 residues. In germline, CDR1 is SGHRS, CDR2 YFSETQ. V lost 1 base and J lost 7; bases outside the gene matches: 4.